Listed below are T cell receptor beta chains from one sample, sequenced in a study of OX40 agonist ivuxolimab in advanced cancers. Assay: immunoSEQ multiplex PCR; the TCRdb copy retains only in-frame clones and omits some. The repertoire holds several thousand clones, about 88% seen once, with more than 25% in the top ten. The sequencing used CD4+ or CD8+ T cells sorted from blood, collected in a trial of the OX40 agonist ivuxolimab. The source of these receptors is an adult with an advanced solid tumor such as melanoma, head and neck, liver or kidney cancer. The CDR3 runs from the conserved cysteine through the conserved F or W. D genes are given only for firm matches. Clone size appears in some rows only: once, few, many, or a class for an expanded clone.

.	.	TRBV9	TRBJ2-7	CASSVDGSLSYEQYF	TGTGCCAGCAGCGTAGACGGGAGTTTGTCCTACGAGCAGTACTTC
TRBD2	.	TRBV27	TRBJ2-1	CASSSGLVEGKEQFF	TGTGCCAGCAGTTCGGGACTAGTGGAGGGAAAAGAGCAGTTCTTC
.	few	TRBV6-1	TRBJ2-3	CASDLGSGLDTQYF	TGTGCCAGTGACCTCGGGAGTGGGTTAGATACGCAGTATTTT
TRBD2	.	TRBV27	TRBJ2-3	CASSSIGTSGTDTQYF	TGTGCCAGCAGTTCCATCGGGACTAGCGGCACAGATACGCAGTATTTT
TRBD2	.	TRBV28	TRBJ2-3	CASTKGTSENVVWTDTQYF	TGTGCCAGCACGAAGGGGACTAGCGAGAACGTTGTCTGGACAGATACGCAGTATTTT
TRBD2	.	TRBV6-4	TRBJ2-1	CASSDLAGANEQFF	TGTGCCAGCAGTGATCTAGCGGGAGCAAATGAGCAGTTCTTC
.	once	TRBV2	TRBJ2-3	CASRRETRTDTQYF	TGTGCCAGCAGGAGGGAGACCCGCACAGATACGCAGTATTTT
TRBD1	.	TRBV9	TRBJ2-7	CASSESTGTGDYEQYF	TGTGCCAGCAGCGAGAGTACCGGGACAGGGGACTACGAGCAGTACTTC
.	.	TRBV27	TRBJ2-7	CASSLSRSSYEQYF	TGTGCCAGCAGTTTATCGAGGAGCTCCTACGAGCAGTACTTC
.	.	TRBV28	TRBJ2-6	CASRYSGANVLTF	TGTGCCAGCAGGTACTCTGGGGCCAACGTCCTGACTTTC
TRBD2	once	TRBV4-1	TRBJ2-7	CASSHPGGEYEQYF	TGCGCCAGCAGCCACCCGGGGGGGGAGTACGAGCAGTACTTC
TRBD1	.	TRBV7-3	TRBJ2-6	CASSLISGQGFGANVLTF	TGTGCCAGCAGCTTGATCTCGGGACAGGGATTCGGGGCCAACGTCCTGACTTTC
.	few	TRBV19	TRBJ1-5	CASSMWGEQPQHF	TGTGCCAGTAGTATGTGGGGGGAACAGCCCCAGCATTTT
TRBD1	few	TRBV27	TRBJ2-7	CASSSWDSGYEQYF	TGTGCCAGCAGTTCCTGGGACAGTGGCTACGAGCAGTACTTC
.	.	TRBV5-1	TRBJ2-7	CASSLRADFDEQYF	TGCGCCAGCAGCTTGAGGGCGGATTTTGACGAGCAGTACTTC